This T cell receptor beta chain was documented in a study of identical twins. Study findings and constraints: Models predicted less out-of-frame TCR alpha sharing in monozygotic twins than was found. It was possible that invariant MAIT and iNKT cells partly confounded the zero-insertion analyses.

This clonotype showed up many times. Its specificity is unknown. TCRdb called the 5' RACE reads again in MiXCR, with one record for every CDR3 protein. The table includes about 450,000 distinct CDR3 sequences, about 18% detected once. Healthy Caucasians provided all donations. The CDR3 is 16 residues long. CDR1 and CDR2 from the germline V gene are LGHDT and YNNKEL (reference sequence). V was clipped by 3 bases and J by 8 bases; unmatched bases: 7. Material: naive T cells sorted from blood. This sequence was found in a middle-aged man in good health. The chain couples TRBV3-1 to TRBJ2-1, with 13 bases fitting TRBD2. In nucleotides, the CDR3 is TGTGCCAGCAGCCACGGTCTTGGACTAGCGGGGGATGAGCAGTTCTTC. Translation: CASSHGLGLAGDEQFF.